The following is a T cell receptor beta chain sequence with its context. Original methodology: Amplification from reference gene primers served as the basis for estimated nucleated cell counts. Profiling relied on immunoSEQ multiplex PCR, and the TCRdb table lists in-frame clones only, not all of them. V and J calls and clone size are given by that table; D and trimming were obtained from the DNA. The sample comprises 180,000 or so clones, 85% of which are singletons, and under 8% rests with the top ten. The data belong to a study of blood T cell repertoires in COVID-19. The CDR3 runs to 15 residues. V gave up 4 bases and J gave up 0 bases, with 10 bases separating them. Germline CDR1 reads SGHVS; CDR2 reads FQNEAQ.

This sequence was found in a man aged 35 to 55 who had recovered from COVID-19. Sequencing was done on a sample of PBMCs or T cells enriched from blood (not recorded which). This chain links TRBV7-8 with TRBJ2-4, with no clear D. This chain's CDR3 is CASSSLTIAKNIQYF. CDR3 DNA sequence: TGTGCCAGCAGCTCTTTGACAATAGCCAAAAACATTCAGTACTTC.